This T cell receptor (beta chain) stems from a study of blood T cells in healthy people across ages. Study overall: Every two T cells gave about one barcoded beta molecule via template switching.

Trimming cost V 6 bases and J 12 bases; bases outside gene matches: 4. CDR1 and CDR2 (germline): SNHLY, FYNNEI. The length of the CDR3 is 10 residues. Turning to this clonotype: The antigen is not known.

Combining a sample-barcoded 5' primer with a J-beta primer mix, a second PCR ran for about 7 to 12 cycles. One entry per CDR3 protein results from TCRdb running MiXCR on the 5' RACE reads. The sample yields about a million distinct CDR3 sequences, 35% to 40% seen once. Study-wide results and limits: Higher diversity and more naive CD4+ cells were features of long-lived donors, compared to aged donors. Older age coincided with a roughly linear decline in TCR beta diversity per million T cells.

The rearrangement joins TRBV2 to TRBJ2-7; 8 nucleotides match TRBD1. The clonotype comes from a man younger than 35 in good health. Sequencing was performed on blood. CDR3: CASRGQAPYF. DNA of the CDR3: TGTGCCAGCAGGGGACAGGCTCCGTACTTC.